This passage covers 25 T cell receptor beta chains from one sample sequenced in a study of response to subunit inactivated influenza vaccine. One entry per CDR3 protein, called by TCRdb with MiXCR from the RT-PCR reads. There are about 190,000 distinct CDR3 sequences in the sample; over 13% occur only once, and approximately 27% lies in the top ten. The sample consisted of CD8+ T cells sorted from PBMCs, taken less than 6 days after vaccination. These TCRs come from a man in his forties or fifties who received an inactivated influenza vaccine.

The chain combines TRBV14 with TRBJ2-1; TRBD2 agrees at 8 bases. The V gene end was trimmed by 4 bases and the J gene end by 5 bases; junction bases not matched to a gene: 7. Germline assignment: CDR1 SGHDN and CDR2 FVKESK. The length of the CDR3 is 15 residues. The CDR3 reads CASSPLGLDNNEQFF. CDR3 nucleotide sequence: TGTGCCAGCAGCCCCCTGGGACTAGACAACAATGAGCAGTTCTTC.

In this sample, this clonotype turned up a few times. The chain recombines TRBV7-9 with TRBJ2-5; 9 nucleotides agree with TRBD2. This CDR3 comprises 16 residues. V shed 7 bases, J shed 1 base, and the junction held 10 bases outside the gene matches. CDR1 is SEHNR and CDR2 is FQNEAQ in the germline V gene (reference sequence). The CDR3 DNA reads as TGTGCCAGCACCCCCCCCCAGCGGGGGGCCCAAGAGACCCAGTACTTC. Its translation is CASTPPQRGAQETQYF.

The CDR3 coding sequence is TGCAGCGCCAGCGGGACACACTATGGCTACACCTTC. Translation gives CSASGTHYGYTF. The chain employs TRBV29-1 and TRBJ1-2; D might be TRBD1 (6 bases). Trimming pared 7 bases from V and 3 bases from J, leaving 12 bases between. Germline V gene lookup returns CDR1 SQVTM and CDR2 ANQGSEA. The length of the CDR3 is 12 residues.

This clonotype was counted at least ten times. This rearrangement joins TRBV5-6 to TRBJ2-7, with D maybe TRBD2 (5 bases). This CDR3 region has 14 residues. With 2 bases removed from V and 2 bases from J, the gap between germline ends came to 11 bases. Germline loops: CDR1 SGHDT, CDR2 YYEEEE. The CDR3 nucleotides read TGTGCCAGCAGCTTAGGAAACGGGGCCTACGAGCAGTACTTC. Its protein product is CASSLGNGAYEQYF.

A few counts support this clonotype. The gene calls are TRBV10-3 and TRBJ2-1; D remains unclear. The CDR3 runs to 16 residues. The ends were cut back, 2 bases at V and 2 bases at J, with 13 bases in the middle. Germline CDR1 ENHRY, CDR2 SYGVKD. The CDR3 spells CAISERAANPYNEQFF. CDR3 sequence (DNA): TGTGCCATCAGTGAGCGGGCAGCCAACCCCTACAATGAGCAGTTCTTC.

This clonotype turned up a few times. The rearrangement links TRBV7-3 to TRBJ2-3; the match to TRBD2 covers 7 bases. Trimming at V came to 6 bases and at J to 5 bases, leaving 17 bases not matched to a gene. The CDR3 totals 17 residues. CDR1 is SGHTA, CDR2 FQGTGA, per germline. This chain's CDR3 is CASSSRPRDYPGDTQYF. The CDR3, as DNA: TGTGCCAGCAGTTCCCGGCCTCGGGACTACCCTGGAGATACGCAGTATTTT. Full variable domain (outside the CDR3, taken from reference TRBV7-3 and TRBJ2-3): GAGVSQTPSNKVTEKGKYVELRCDPISGHTALYWYRQSLGQGPEFLIYFQGTGAADDSGLPNDRFFAVRPEGSVSTLKIQRTERGDSAVYLCASSSRPRDYPGDTQYFGPGTRLTVL.

In DNA, the CDR3 is TGTGCCACCAGCAGAGCGCAGGTGTACAATGAGCAGTTCTTC. Amino acids: CATSRAQVYNEQFF. The chain has TRBV15 and TRBJ2-1; no definite D call. The CDR3 runs to 14 residues. Germline CDR1 and CDR2: LNHNV and YYDKDF (reference sequence). Trimming cost V 1 base and J 4 bases, with 8 bases left between them.

This clonotype was picked up a small number of times. The gene calls are TRBV6-2 or TRBV6-3 and TRBJ2-2; a possible D gene is TRBD1 (5 bases). CDR1 and CDR2 from the germline V gene are MNHEY and SVGEGT. Between the trimmed V and J ends, which lost 3 bases and 3 bases, there was a span of 17 bases. The CDR3 has 17 residues. CDR3 region: CASSYRQYGKYTGELFF. CDR3 sequence (DNA): TGTGCCAGCAGTTATAGACAGTACGGAAAATACACCGGGGAGCTGTTTTTT.

The chain employs TRBV2 and TRBJ2-1, with 10 bases fitting TRBD2. V gave up 2 bases and J gave up 5 bases; unmatched junction bases: 6. The CDR3 totals 16 residues. The germline gives CDR1 SNHLY, CDR2 FYNNEI. The CDR3 protein is CASSEYGGLANNEQFF. In nucleotides, the CDR3 is TGTGCCAGCAGTGAATATGGGGGACTAGCGAACAATGAGCAGTTCTTC. The complete variable domain, with remaining parts taken from reference TRBV2 and TRBJ2-1, reads EPEVTQTPSHQVTQMGQEVILRCVPISNHLYFYWYRQILGQKVEFLVSFYNNEISEKSEIFDDQFSVERPDGSNFTLKIRSTKLEDSAMYFCASSEYGGLANNEQFFGPGTRLTVL.

This clonotype was seen a handful of times. CDR3 protein: CASSSRALAGNEQFF. DNA for the CDR3: TGTGCCAGCAGCTCGCGGGCACTAGCGGGAAATGAGCAGTTCTTC. This chain uses TRBV7-9 with TRBJ2-1; 10 positions match TRBD2. The CDR3 loop spans 15 amino acids. CDR1 and CDR2 from the germline V gene are SEHNR and FQNEAQ (reference sequence). The V gene end was trimmed by 4 bases and the J gene end by 7 bases; junction bases not matched to a gene: 7.

This clonotype was picked up many times. The rearrangement uses TRBV11-2 and TRBJ2-5; a weak D match, TRBD1 (6 bases). The CDR3 has 15 amino acids. The germline V and J ends were trimmed by 5 bases and 6 bases, with 19 bases remaining between them. Germline CDR1 SGHAT, CDR2 FQNNGV. CDR3 DNA: TGTGCCAGCAGCCAATACGGGGCAGGGGCGCAGACCCAGTACTTC. It codes for CASSQYGAGAQTQYF. Variable domain in full (rest from reference TRBV11-2 and TRBJ2-5): EAGVAQSPRYKIIEKRQSVAFWCNPISGHATLYWYQQILGQGPKLLIQFQNNGVVDDSQLPKDRFSAERLKGVDSTLKIQPAKLEDSAVYLCASSQYGAGAQTQYFGPGTRLLVL.

This clonotype has a handful of counts. This chain joins TRBV7-8 and TRBJ2-5, with 9 bases lining up with TRBD2. V was pared by 1 base and J by 6 bases, with 9 bases of the junction left unmatched. This CDR3 region has 16 residues. Germline loops: CDR1 SGHVS, CDR2 FQNEAQ. The CDR3 bases are TGTGCCAGCAGCTTAGTTCGGCTAGCGGGGTGGAAGACCCAGTACTTC. Translated: CASSLVRLAGWKTQYF.

In its sample, this clonotype was seen a few times. This chain uses TRBV4-2 with TRBJ2-7, with TRBD1 as a possible D gene (5 bases). The ends were cut back, 0 bases at V and 0 bases at J, with 18 bases in the middle. The CDR3 has 18 amino acids. CDR1 is LGHNA and CDR2 is YNFKEQ in the germline V gene. CDR3 DNA: TGTGCCAGCAGCCAAGATCTTTCAGGGCCCACTTTCTCCTACGAGCAGTACTTC. Translation: CASSQDLSGPTFSYEQYF.

The chain is built from TRBV4-2 and TRBJ1-5, with D possibly matching TRBD1 (6 bases). This CDR3 has 16 residues. The V and J ends lost 0 bases and 5 bases respectively, with 14 bases between them. Germline V gene sequence: CDR1 LGHNA, CDR2 YNFKEQ. The CDR3, as DNA: TGTGCCAGCAGCCAAGAAAGTACGTCAGGGGATCAGCCCCAGCATTTT. This translates into CASSQESTSGDQPQHF.

This clonotype occurred a few times. This sequence joins TRBV4-2 and TRBJ2-2; 14 bases fit TRBD2. The germline CDR1 and CDR2 sequences are LGHNA and YNFKEQ. V lost 6 bases to trimming and J lost 7 bases; unmatched junction nucleotides: 4. This CDR3 comprises 15 residues. The chain's CDR3 is CASRGLAGAVGELFF. The CDR3 DNA reads TGTGCCAGCAGGGGACTAGCGGGAGCGGTCGGGGAGCTGTTTTTT.

V gene TRBV7-9 combines with J gene TRBJ2-1; TRBD1 agrees at 7 bases. This CDR3 is 17 amino acids long. CDR1 and CDR2 (germline): SEHNR, FQNEAQ (reference sequence). After removal of 5 bases from V and 2 bases from J, the junction contained 12 bases not matched to a gene. In nucleotides, the CDR3 is TGTGCCAGCAGCCCCCCACGACAGGGTCTTGCCTACAATGAGCAGTTCTTC. Translating gives CASSPPRQGLAYNEQFF.

V gene TRBV29-1 combines with J gene TRBJ1-1; D is unclear. The CDR3 covers 13 residues. V dropped 1 base and J dropped 5 bases, with 11 bases sitting between them. CDR1 is SQVTM, CDR2 ANQGSEA, per germline. CDR3 residues: CSVEGAGGTEAFF. CDR3 DNA sequence: TGCAGCGTTGAAGGGGCAGGAGGGACTGAAGCTTTCTTT.

This clonotype was counted a few times. The chain couples TRBV20-1 to TRBJ2-3, with D tentatively TRBD1 or TRBD2 (5 bases each). The V end lost 5 bases, the J end lost 2 bases, and 20 bases lay between the germline ends. Germline V CDR1 and CDR2: DFQATT, SNEGSKA (reference sequence). This CDR3 has 16 residues. The CDR3 coding sequence is TGCAGTGCTTCCCCCGGGACGCGGACCATCACAGATACGCAGTATTTT. Amino acid sequence: CSASPGTRTITDTQYF.

J is TRBJ1-2 and V is TRBV5-1; D gene uncertain. CDR3 length: 14 residues. Germline loops: CDR1 SGHRS, CDR2 YFSETQ. V was cut by 0 bases and J by 6 bases, with 12 bases left in between. CDR3 sequence reads: CASSLAVSGDGYTF. The CDR3 DNA reads TGCGCCAGCAGCTTGGCGGTTAGTGGGGATGGCTACACCTTC.

The chain employs TRBV24-1 and TRBJ2-1; TRBD2 matches 7 bases. This CDR3 is 16 amino acids long. CDR1 and CDR2 (germline): KGHDR, SFDVKD. Trimming at V came to 3 bases and at J to 2 bases, leaving 6 bases not matched to a gene. CDR3 nucleotide sequence: TGTGCCACCAGTGATCGGGACTACCTGACCTACAATGAGCAGTTCTTC. Its translation is CATSDRDYLTYNEQFF.

This clonotype was found a few times. V is TRBV4-2 and J is TRBJ2-3; 10 bases align to TRBD1. After removal of 1 base from V and 4 bases from J, the junction contained 5 bases not matched to a gene. Germline CDR1 and CDR2: LGHNA and YNFKEQ. The CDR3 is 16 amino acids. CDR3 in DNA: TGTGCCAGCAGCCAAGTAGGGACAGGGGTACCAGATACGCAGTATTTT. Protein: CASSQVGTGVPDTQYF.

This chain joins TRBV30 and TRBJ1-1, with D perhaps TRBD1 (5 bases). Trimming stripped 1 base from V and 8 bases from J, with 14 bases between. This CDR3 contains 13 residues. CDR1 and CDR2 from the germline V gene are GTSNPN and SVGIG (reference sequence). CDR3 loop: CAWSAGAAMEAFF. The DNA of the CDR3 is TGTGCCTGGAGTGCCGGGGCCGCTATGGAAGCTTTCTTT. Filled out from reference TRBV30 and TRBJ1-1, the complete variable domain reads SQTIHQWPATLVQPVGSPLSLECTVEGTSNPNLYWYRQAAGRGLQLLFYSVGIGQISSEVPQNLSASRPQDRQFILSSKKLLLSDSGFYLCAWSAGAAMEAFFGQGTRLTVV.

This clonotype was seen a handful of times. The V and J genes are TRBV5-6 and TRBJ2-3; D remains ambiguous. Germline CDR1 SGHDT, CDR2 YYEEEE. V was clipped by 3 bases and J by 3 bases, with 5 bases between them. CDR3 size: 12 residues. CDR3 sequence (DNA): TGTGCCAGCAGCTCTGTGACAGATACGCAGTATTTT. Amino acids: CASSSVTDTQYF.

This clonotype was found a few times. The gene calls are TRBV4-2 and TRBJ2-7; 7 bases map to TRBD2. There are 15 residues in the CDR3. Germline-derived CDR1 and CDR2 are LGHNA and YNFKEQ. V lost 0 bases and J lost 0; bases outside the gene matches: 2. This chain's CDR3 is CASSQEPSGSYEQYF. CDR3 sequence (DNA): TGTGCCAGCAGCCAAGAGCCTAGCGGCTCCTACGAGCAGTACTTC.

About this clonotype itself: Possible read error: a much larger clone is one base away. The genes are TRBV5-5 and TRBJ2-2; no definite D call. The germline V gene encodes CDR1 SGHKS and CDR2 YYEKEE (reference sequence). The V and J ends lost 8 bases and 1 base respectively, with 12 bases between them. The CDR3 has 14 residues. In nucleotides, the CDR3 is TGTGCCAGTTCGTCGGGTATGAACACCGGGGAGCTGTTTTTT. It translates to CASSSGMNTGELFF.